This T cell receptor beta chain stems from a study of blood T cell repertoires in COVID-19. This table comes from immunoSEQ multiplex PCR, and its TCRdb copy is limited to in-frame clones, with some not included. The sample has 55,000 to 65,000 clones; almost 90% are singletons. From germline, CDR1 is SGHTA and CDR2 FQGTGA. Trimming removed 2 bases from V and 0 bases from J, with 4 bases in between. The CDR3 totals 13 residues. The receptor was isolated from a man aged 55 to 69 with acute or convalescent COVID-19. This sequence joins TRBV7-3 and TRBJ1-1; D unresolved. Input material: peripheral blood. The CDR3 loop is CASSLEVNTEAFF. CDR3 nucleotides: TGTGCCAGCAGCTTAGAGGTGAACACTGAAGCTTTCTTT.